The 12 T cell receptor beta chains reported below all come from one sample, sequenced in a study of blood T cells in healthy people across ages (dated by TCRdb to 2013 to 2016). The library was generated by 5' RACE. Instrument used: Illumina HiSeq 2500. The second PCR ran for roughly 7 to 12 cycles and used a J-beta primer mix along with a sample-barcoded 5' primer. The public reads were quality trimmed at Q25 with fastp and then assembled into clones with MiXCR by TCRdb, keeping productive beta chains. Rows matching on CDR3 protein sequence are summarized as one entry with the most common DNA and genes. Here the sample has roughly 700,000 distinct CDR3 sequences; approximately 30% occur a single time. The leading ten clones occupy roughly 15% of the sample. The sample taken for sequencing was blood. These TCRs come from an elderly woman in good health. Donor details come from another sample of the same person, matched by shared clones.

This clonotype was counted ten times or more. The chain joins TRBV7-8 to TRBJ1-5; D not resolved. This CDR3 spans 13 amino acids. CDR1 and CDR2 (germline): SGHVS, FQNEAQ. Trimming stripped 1 base from V and 3 bases from J, with 4 bases between. The CDR3 loop is CASSLGNNQPQHF. DNA for the CDR3: TGTGCCAGCAGCTTAGGAAACAATCAGCCCCAGCATTTT. Variable domain in full (rest from reference TRBV7-8 and TRBJ1-5): GAGVSQSPRYKVAKRGQDVALRCDPISGHVSLFWYQQALGQGPEFLTYFQNEAQLDKSGLPSDRFFAERPEGSVSTLKIQRTQQEDSAVYLCASSLGNNQPQHFGDGTRLSIL.

With regard to this clonotype: Since a much larger clone is just one base distant, this may be a read error. The genes are TRBV20-1 and TRBJ1-2, with TRBD1 matching over 9 bases. Looked up from germline, CDR1 is DFQATT and CDR2 is SNEGSKA (reference sequence). The CDR3 totals 12 residues. CDR3 sequence reads: CGPPGQGYGYTF. For the CDR3, the DNA is TGCGGGCCACCGGGACAGGGCTATGGCTACACCTTC.

The rearrangement uses TRBV7-2 and TRBJ2-5, with 12 bases lining up with TRBD2. The trim removed 4 bases at V and 5 bases at J, leaving 11 bases unmatched. This CDR3 is built from 17 residues. CDR1 and CDR2 (germline): SGHTA, FQGNSA. CDR3 sequence: CASSWQRLAGDRETQYF. DNA for the CDR3: TGTGCCAGCAGCTGGCAACGACTAGCGGGAGACCGGGAGACCCAGTACTTC.

The V and J genes are TRBV6-4 and TRBJ2-2; 11 bases match TRBD2. This CDR3 contains 15 residues. V dropped 0 bases and J dropped 6; count of bases not matched to a gene: 0. CDR1 and CDR2 (germline): MRHNA, SNTAGT. This CDR3 is CASSDSLAGAGELFF. DNA for the CDR3: TGTGCCAGCAGTGACTCACTAGCGGGAGCCGGGGAGCTGTTTTTT.

The V call is TRBV20-1, the J call TRBJ1-6; D gene ambiguous. The V gene lost 4 bases and the J gene lost 4 bases, with 11 bases spanning the gap. CDR1 is DFQATT, CDR2 SNEGSKA, per germline (reference sequence). The CDR3 runs to 14 residues. The CDR3 loop is CSATHAAYNSPLHF. For the CDR3, the DNA is TGCAGTGCTACTCATGCAGCTTATAATTCACCCCTCCACTTT.

As to this clonotype: A single base separates this from a much larger clone, so it may be a read error. V and J are TRBV20-1 and TRBJ2-7, with 7 nucleotides matching TRBD2. The ends lost 6 bases at V and 7 bases at J; junction bases unmatched: 18. Germline assignment: CDR1 DFQATT and CDR2 SNEGSKA (reference sequence). The CDR3 has 15 amino acids. In DNA, the CDR3 is TGCAGTGCAGCTGGCCTAGCGGTGACGAGGAATGAGCAGTACTTC. This gives the protein CSAAGLAVTRNEQYF.

In this sample, this clonotype turned up many times. The gene calls are TRBV29-1 and TRBJ1-4; the D gene is possibly TRBD1 (6 bases). CDR3 length: 12 residues. Germline CDR1 SQVTM, CDR2 ANQGSEA. The V and J ends lost 5 bases and 7 bases respectively, with 11 bases between them. The CDR3 nucleotides are TGCAGCGTTTGGGGGCCCGGTGAAAAACTGTTTTTT. This translates into CSVWGPGEKLFF.

This clonotype was picked up many times. The rearrangement links TRBV20-1 to TRBJ2-1; TRBD2 matches 10 bases. V gave up 4 bases and J gave up 5 bases; unmatched junction bases: 11. The CDR3 is 16 amino acids. Per germline, CDR1 DFQATT and CDR2 SNEGSKA (reference sequence). The CDR3 coding sequence is TGCAGTGCTAACGATGCACTAGCGGGGAAGGACAATGAGCAGTTCTTC. Amino acids: CSANDALAGKDNEQFF.

This clonotype appeared many times. The V gene is TRBV18, the J gene TRBJ2-1; TRBD1 aligns across 12 bases. V shed 2 bases and J 0 bases; nucleotides not matched to a gene: 5. This CDR3 spans 18 amino acids. The germline V gene has CDR1 KGHSH and CDR2 LQKENI. CDR3 coding DNA: TGTGCCAGCTCACCAGGGACAGGGGGCCTGAGCTCCTACAATGAGCAGTTCTTC. It codes for CASSPGTGGLSSYNEQFF.

This clonotype has just one count. A clone one base away is much larger, so this may be a read error. The rearrangement links TRBV6-1 to TRBJ1-5; 11 positions agree with TRBD1. The CDR3 covers 16 residues. CDR1 and CDR2 from the germline V gene are MNHNS and SASEGT. CDR3 amino acids: CASSGTGGQSNQPRHF. The CDR3 bases are TGTGCCAGCTCCGGGACAGGGGGTCAGAGCAATCAGCCCCGGCATTTT.

The rearrangement uses TRBV14 and TRBJ1-1; D not certain. Germline loops: CDR1 SGHDN, CDR2 FVKESK. The CDR3 length is 14 residues. Trimming left V 2 bases short and J 1 base short, with 8 bases between. CDR3 sequence reads: CASSQLSPNTEAFF. CDR3 coding DNA: TGTGCCAGCAGCCAATTGTCCCCGAACACTGAAGCTTTCTTT.

A word on this clonotype: This may come from a read error, since a much larger clone is one base off. The chain has TRBV20-1 and TRBJ2-7, with TRBD1 matching over 10 bases. The J call is in doubt because the DNA end fits TRBJ2-5 better. The CDR3 runs to 13 residues. CDR1 is DFQATT and CDR2 is SNEGSKA in the germline V gene (reference sequence). CDR3 in DNA: TGCAGTGCTAGGGGGACAGGGGACGAGACCCAGTACTTC. It encodes CSARGTGDETQYF.